This is a list of T cell receptor beta chains from one sample in a study of shared clonotypes between healthy human individuals. TCRdb's copy holds only in-frame clones and misses some; the assay was immunoSEQ multiplex PCR. The table lists around 500,000 clones, over 70% of them singletons. Input material: PBMCs. The origin of the receptors is a woman between 40 and 50 years old in good health. Some clones in this sample may be carry-over from other donors' samples. Each CDR3 is given with its conserved first and last residue. The D gene is left open where the match is weak. Clone size is not always given. Where it is, it says once, few, many or a class for expanded clones.

d_call,clone_size,j_call,v_call,cdr3_aa,cdr3_nt
NA,NA,TRBJ2-3,TRBV2,CASSERTGPDTQYF,TGTGCCAGCAGTGAAAGAACAGGCCCAGATACGCAGTATTTT
NA,NA,TRBJ2-1,TRBV30,CAWSQQGNEQFF,TGTGCCTGGAGCCAGCAGGGGAATGAGCAGTTCTTC
NA,NA,TRBJ1-5,TRBV6-5,CASSYGGGGHQPQHF,TGTGCCAGCAGTTACGGGGGAGGGGGGCATCAGCCCCAGCATTTT
NA,NA,TRBJ2-7,TRBV28,CASRARGRMYEQYF,TGTGCCAGCAGGGCTCGCGGACGGATGTACGAGCAGTACTTC
TRBD2,NA,TRBJ2-4,TRBV2,CASSDPGLEGIQYF,TGTGCCAGCAGTGATCCGGGACTAGAGGGCATTCAGTACTTC
TRBD1,NA,TRBJ1-3,TRBV9,CASSYRGTGNTIYF,TGTGCCAGCAGCTACAGGGGTACTGGAAACACCATATATTTT
NA,NA,TRBJ2-7,TRBV27,CASSLAGSSYEQYF,TGTGCCAGCAGTTTGGCGGGGAGCTCCTACGAGCAGTACTTC
NA,NA,TRBJ1-5,TRBV10-1,CARGGQFNQPQHF,TGCGCCCGAGGAGGGCAGTTCAATCAGCCCCAGCATTTT
NA,NA,TRBJ1-2,TRBV5-4,CASSSGGIVYGYTF,TGTGCCAGCAGCTCTGGGGGTATAGTCTATGGCTACACCTTC
NA,NA,TRBJ2-5,TRBV5-1,CASSLEHVGETQYF,TGCGCCAGCAGCTTGGAACACGTCGGGGAGACCCAGTACTTC
NA,NA,TRBJ1-1,TRBV5-4,CASSSPGAGNTEAFF,TGTGCCAGCAGCTCTCCAGGGGCGGGGAACACTGAAGCTTTCTTT
NA,NA,TRBJ1-2,TRBV28,CASSLVETGFYDYTF,TGTGCCAGCAGTTTAGTGGAGACAGGATTCTATGACTACACCTTC
NA,NA,TRBJ2-7,TRBV18,CASSPNYEQYF,TGTGCCAGCTCACCCAACTACGAGCAGTACTTC
NA,many,TRBJ1-5,TRBV10-3,CAISESDGDQPQHF,TGTGCCATCAGTGAGTCCGACGGAGATCAGCCCCAGCATTTT
TRBD2,NA,TRBJ2-5,TRBV15,CATSGGGRAAQETQYF,TGTGCCACCAGCGGGGGGGGTAGGGCGGCCCAAGAGACCCAGTACTTC
TRBD1,NA,TRBJ1-4,TRBV28,CASSSPQGVREKLFF,TGTGCCAGCAGTTCGCCCCAGGGGGTACGTGAAAAACTGTTTTTT
TRBD1,NA,TRBJ2-2,TRBV2,CASRRTGGWTGELFF,TGTGCCAGCAGGAGGACAGGGGGATGGACCGGGGAGCTGTTTTTT
NA,NA,TRBJ2-7,TRBV25-1,CASSDSGVVSYEQYF,TGTGCCAGCAGTGATTCTGGGGTCGTCTCCTACGAGCAGTACTTC
TRBD2,NA,TRBJ2-3,TRBV28,CASSRLAGAWDTQYF,TGTGCCAGCAGCCGACTAGCGGGAGCATGGGATACGCAGTATTTT
TRBD2,NA,TRBJ2-2,TRBV7-2,CASSWQLAANTGELFF,TGTGCCAGCAGCTGGCAACTAGCGGCGAACACCGGGGAGCTGTTTTTT
TRBD2,NA,TRBJ2-7,TRBV30,CAWSEGGLTYEQYF,TGTGCCTGGAGTGAGGGAGGGCTCACATACGAGCAGTACTTC
TRBD2,NA,TRBJ2-3,TRBV5-1,CASSLLTSGSTDTQYF,TGCGCCAGCAGCTTGTTGACTAGCGGAAGCACAGATACGCAGTATTTT
TRBD1,NA,TRBJ1-3,TRBV11-3,CASSHGTEPGNTIYF,TGTGCCAGCAGTCACGGGACAGAACCTGGAAACACCATATATTTT
TRBD1,NA,TRBJ1-1,TRBV6-4,CASSDSRTGVTEAFF,TGTGCCAGCAGTGATTCGAGGACAGGGGTCACTGAAGCTTTCTTT
NA,NA,TRBJ2-7,TRBV4-3,CASSLNEGYEQYF,TGCGCCAGCAGCCTTAACGAGGGTTACGAGCAGTACTTC
TRBD1,NA,TRBJ2-7,TRBV7-2,CASSFGTASSYEQYF,TGTGCCAGCAGCTTTGGGACAGCGAGCTCCTACGAGCAGTACTTC
NA,NA,TRBJ2-7,TRBV16,CASSQLSYEQYF,TGTGCCAGCAGCCAATTGTCCTACGAGCAGTACTTC
NA,NA,TRBJ2-7,TRBV7-7,CASSLAGQGSEQYF,TGTGCTAGCAGCCTAGCGGGACAGGGCTCCGAGCAGTACTTC
NA,NA,TRBJ2-7,TRBV20-1,CSAGLSYEQYF,TGCAGTGCCGGGCTGAGCTACGAGCAGTACTTC
TRBD1,NA,TRBJ2-2,TRBV2,CASRGQGARTGELFF,TGTGCCAGCAGAGGACAGGGGGCGCGCACCGGGGAGCTGTTTTTT
NA,NA,TRBJ2-7,TRBV7-2,CASSYDWAYEQYF,TGTGCCAGCAGCTACGACTGGGCCTACGAGCAGTACTTC
NA,NA,TRBJ1-1,TRBV29-1,CSAEEDLNTEAFF,TGCAGCGCTGAAGAAGATTTGAACACTGAAGCTTTCTTT
NA,NA,TRBJ2-5,TRBV14,CASSQMAGQGGETQYF,TGTGCCAGCAGCCAAATGGCCGGGCAGGGTGGTGAGACCCAGTACTTC
TRBD2,NA,TRBJ2-2,TRBV5-4,CASSTTLARNTGELFF,TGTGCCAGCAGCACCACACTAGCGAGGAACACCGGGGAGCTGTTTTTT
NA,NA,TRBJ2-7,TRBV10-3,CAISESTDSYEQYF,TGTGCCATCAGTGAGTCGACGGATTCCTACGAGCAGTACTTC
NA,NA,TRBJ2-5,TRBV4-2,CASSQDGGGGLAWETQYF,TGTGCCAGCAGCCAAGATGGGGGTGGAGGATTAGCGTGGGAGACCCAGTACTTC
NA,NA,TRBJ1-4,TRBV18,CASSPERDEKLFF,TGTGCCAGCTCACCGGAGAGGGATGAAAAACTGTTTTTT
NA,NA,TRBJ2-7,TRBV13,CASSTLHEQYF,TGTGCCAGCAGCACACTACACGAGCAGTACTTC
NA,NA,TRBJ1-3,TRBV6-5,CASSPRDTIYF,TGTGCCAGCAGCCCCCGTGACACCATATATTTT
TRBD1,NA,TRBJ2-7,TRBV28,CASSLTGGGSYEQYF,TGTGCCAGCAGTCTGACAGGGGGGGGCTCCTACGAGCAGTACTTC
NA,few,TRBJ1-5,TRBV28,CASREPDSNQPQHF,TGTGCCAGCAGGGAACCCGACAGCAATCAGCCCCAGCATTTT
TRBD2,NA,TRBJ2-7,TRBV19,CASSMASGPYEQYF,TGTGCCAGTAGTATGGCTAGCGGGCCTTACGAGCAGTACTTC
TRBD2,NA,TRBJ2-1,TRBV11-3,CASSSHPTSGTYNEQFF,TGTGCCAGCAGCTCCCACCCCACTAGCGGGACATACAATGAGCAGTTCTTC
TRBD1,few,TRBJ2-2,TRBV28,CASWDSYTGELFF,TGTGCCAGTTGGGACAGCTACACCGGGGAGCTGTTTTTT
TRBD2,NA,TRBJ2-7,TRBV7-9,CASSLAPGLGPYEQYF,TGTGCCAGCAGCTTAGCCCCGGGACTAGGGCCCTACGAGCAGTACTTC
NA,NA,TRBJ2-1,TRBV19,CASTEAGPYNEQFF,TGTGCCAGTACAGAAGCAGGGCCCTACAATGAGCAGTTCTTC